The 19 T cell receptor beta chains presented below share a single source sample, sequenced in a study of CD8+ T cells in alopecia areata. Regarding treatment: oral pan-JAK inhibitor, 5-10 mg twice daily. The sequencing template was cDNA reverse transcribed from extracted RNA. The table came from immunoSEQ multiplex PCR; TCRdb's copy has only in-frame clones and leaves some out. The profile shows about 180,000 clones, about 53% of them singletons. The material sequenced was CD8+ T cells sorted from blood, taken at week 24, from a patient treated with tofacitinib. The receptors were gathered from a human donor with alopecia areata.

J is TRBJ2-5 and V is TRBV7-9; D is unclear. Trimming left V 1 base short and J 4 bases short, with 10 bases between. Germline loops: CDR1 SEHNR, CDR2 FQNEAQ (reference sequence). This CDR3 has 14 amino acids. CDR3 coding DNA: TGTGCCAGCAGCTTAGATCGGAGTCGAGAGACCCAGTACTTC. Translating gives CASSLDRSRETQYF.

A few counts support this clone. The chain has TRBV27 and TRBJ2-1, with TRBD1 identical over 7 bases. Germline-derived CDR1 and CDR2 are MNHEY and SMNVEV (reference sequence). The CDR3 has 14 residues. V shed 4 bases and J 2 bases; nucleotides not matched to a gene: 2. The CDR3 loop reads CASSYGTAYNEQFF. Written as DNA, the CDR3 is TGTGCCAGCAGTTACGGGACAGCCTACAATGAGCAGTTCTTC.

A few counts support this clone. The chain links TRBV14 to TRBJ1-2; weak D call: TRBD1 (6 bases). CDR1 is SGHDN and CDR2 is FVKESK in the germline V gene. Trimming took 6 bases from V and 6 from J, leaving 20 bases between them. The CDR3 sequence is 15 residues long. CDR3 sequence: CASSLENREVNGYTF. The DNA of the CDR3 is TGTGCCAGCAGTCTTGAGAACAGGGAGGTCAATGGCTACACCTTC.

CDR3 loop: CSVPPSDHYGYTF. As DNA, the CDR3 is TGCAGCGTTCCCCCCTCGGACCACTATGGCTACACCTTC. V gene TRBV29-1 combines with J gene TRBJ1-2, with D unclear. The germline CDR1 and CDR2 sequences are SQVTM and ANQGSEA. With 5 bases removed from V and 3 bases from J, the gap between germline ends came to 13 bases. This CDR3 contains 13 residues.

This clone was seen more than once but under ten times. The chain employs TRBV7-9 and TRBJ1-4, with D perhaps TRBD1 (5 bases). The CDR3 sequence is 15 residues long. Germline V CDR1 and CDR2: SEHNR, FQNEAQ (reference sequence). V gave up 5 bases and J gave up 4 bases, with 14 bases separating them. CDR3 protein: CASSPPTENNEKLFF. The CDR3, as DNA: TGTGCCAGCAGCCCTCCGACAGAAAATAATGAAAAACTGTTTTTT. Full variable domain (missing parts from reference TRBV7-9 and TRBJ1-4): DTGVSQNPRHKITKRGQNVTFRCDPISEHNRLYWYRQTLGQGPEFLTYFQNEAQLEKSRLLSDRFSAERPKGSFSTLEIQRTEQGDSAMYLCASSPPTENNEKLFFGSGTQLSVL.

Of note for this clone: In the same sample, other DNA sequences code for this CDR3. This sequence joins TRBV2 and TRBJ1-5; D is undetermined. V shed 6 bases and J shed 7 bases, with 13 bases lying between them. The CDR3 consists of 13 residues. Germline V gene data show CDR1 as SNHLY and CDR2 as FYNNEI. The CDR3 loop is CASRRTDNQPQHF. In DNA form, the CDR3 reads TGTGCCAGCAGGCGTACAGACAACCAGCCCCAGCATTTT.

The genes are TRBV29-1 and TRBJ1-3, with D possibly being TRBD1 (5 bases). Trimming shortened V by 7 bases and J by 4 bases, and 14 bases separated the two germline ends. This CDR3 region has 13 residues. CDR1 SQVTM and CDR2 ANQGSEA come from the germline V gene. The CDR3 coding sequence is TGCAGCGCCCTGGGGGGGTTAGGAAACACCATATATTTT. This codes for CSALGGLGNTIYF.

Concerning this clone itself: Other nucleotide sequences in the sample specify the same CDR3. The V call is TRBV30, the J call TRBJ1-1, with TRBD1 identical over 8 bases. The V and J ends lost 0 bases and 1 base, in that order; junction bases with no gene match: 1. The CDR3 sequence is 14 residues long. Germline V gives CDR1 GTSNPN, CDR2 SVGIG (reference sequence). CDR3 sequence reads: CAWSVGTGNTEAFF. CDR3 bases: TGTGCCTGGAGTGTTGGGACAGGGAACACTGAAGCTTTCTTT.

This clone has just a few counts. The gene calls are TRBV7-8 and TRBJ2-7; unclear D gene. Per germline, CDR1 SGHVS and CDR2 FQNEAQ. There are 13 residues in the CDR3. Trimming shortened V by 3 bases and J by 4 bases, and 10 bases separated the two germline ends. The CDR3 DNA reads TGTGCCAGCAGCTTGGGCGGAGATTACGAGCAGTACTTC. Encoded protein: CASSLGGDYEQYF.

This clone has a count of ten or more. V and J are TRBV6-1 and TRBJ1-4, with D maybe TRBD1 (6 bases). The CDR3 runs 15 residues. Trimming removed 6 bases at V and 4 bases at J, with 15 bases between. CDR1 is MNHNS and CDR2 is SASEGT in the germline V gene. The CDR3 reads CASSPKGQINEKLFF. The CDR3 DNA is TGTGCCAGCAGCCCTAAAGGACAGATTAATGAAAAACTGTTTTTT.

This chain joins TRBV29-1 and TRBJ2-5; D perhaps matches TRBD2 (5 bases). Trimming left V 4 bases short and J 1 base short, with 16 bases between. This CDR3 is built from 15 residues. The germline CDR1 and CDR2 sequences are SQVTM and ANQGSEA. In DNA form, the CDR3 reads TGCAGCGTTGTTCGGGGAATCGGGCTCCAAGAGACCCAGTACTTC. Encoded protein: CSVVRGIGLQETQYF.

On this clone itself: The identical CDR3 is also encoded by other nucleotide sequences in the sample. The rearrangement joins TRBV15 to TRBJ1-1; D remains ambiguous. This CDR3 is built from 12 residues. V was shortened by 1 base and J by 1 base, with 1 base between the two germline ends. The germline V gene encodes CDR1 LNHNV and CDR2 YYDKDF (reference sequence). For the CDR3, the DNA is TGTGCCACCAGCAGAGCGAACACTGAAGCTTTCTTT. Translation gives CATSRANTEAFF.

This clone showed up just a few times. The CDR3 sequence: CASSLGGREYEQYF. The CDR3 nucleotides read TGTGCCAGCAGCTTGGGAGGCAGGGAGTACGAGCAGTACTTC. The genes are TRBV5-6 and TRBJ2-7; perhaps D is TRBD1 or TRBD2 (5 bases each). The CDR3 spans 14 residues. The germline V gene encodes CDR1 SGHDT and CDR2 YYEEEE. The germline V and J ends were trimmed by 0 bases and 4 bases, with 11 bases remaining between them.

This clone was observed a handful of times. The rearrangement uses TRBV30 and TRBJ1-4, with TRBD1 as a possible D gene (5 bases). The CDR3 length is 14 residues. Germline-derived CDR1 and CDR2 are GTSNPN and SVGIG (reference sequence). V was cut by 7 bases and J by 5 bases, with 17 bases left in between. As DNA, the CDR3 is TGTGCCTTGACACCAGGGTCCGGGAATGAAAAACTGTTTTTT. Protein sequence: CALTPGSGNEKLFF.

This clone showed up just a few times. This rearrangement joins TRBV5-6 to TRBJ2-5; 12 bases fit TRBD2. J gave up 1 base and V 4 bases, and 5 bases lay outside the gene matches. The CDR3 totals 16 residues. Germline V gene lookup returns CDR1 SGHDT and CDR2 YYEEEE. The CDR3 loop is CASSPRLAGAQETQYF. CDR3 DNA: TGTGCCAGCAGCCCCCGACTAGCGGGGGCCCAAGAGACCCAGTACTTC.

V and J are TRBV29-1 and TRBJ1-2; D is unresolved. Germline V CDR1 and CDR2: SQVTM, ANQGSEA. V was trimmed by 1 base and J by 4 bases, leaving 7 bases between them. The length of the CDR3 is 12 residues. For the CDR3, the DNA is TGCAGCGTTGAAGGGAAATTCTATGGCTACACCTTC. Encoded protein: CSVEGKFYGYTF.

The V and J genes are TRBV30 and TRBJ2-7; 7 bases fit TRBD1. This CDR3 has 12 residues. V dropped 4 bases and J dropped 5; count of bases not matched to a gene: 5. Germline values: CDR1 GTSNPN, CDR2 SVGIG (reference sequence). The CDR3 nucleotides read TGTGCCTGGAATCACGACAGGGACGAGCAGTACTTC. Translating it yields CAWNHDRDEQYF.

A few counts support this clone. The V call is TRBV29-1, the J call TRBJ2-7; 8 bases map to TRBD1. Per germline, CDR1 SQVTM and CDR2 ANQGSEA. With V trimmed by 6 bases and J by 3 bases, 4 bases remained unmatched. CDR3 length: 12 amino acids. The CDR3 DNA reads TGCAGCGTCGGGGGACAGGACTACGAGCAGTACTTC. It specifies CSVGGQDYEQYF.

The chain carries TRBV11-2 and TRBJ2-7; D gene uncertain. The CDR3 contains 13 residues. Germline V gene lookup returns CDR1 SGHAT and CDR2 FQNNGV. V lost 3 bases and J 1 base, leaving 7 bases between the germline ends. CDR3 coding DNA: TGTGCCAGCAGCTTGGGAAGGTCCTACGAGCAGTACTTC. This encodes CASSLGRSYEQYF.